The clone carrying this T cell receptor beta chain has a handful of counts. Its antigen is not identified. Germline lookup yields CDR1 SGHRS and CDR2 YFSETQ. Between the trimmed V and J ends, which lost 2 bases and 2 bases, there was a span of 13 bases. This CDR3 comprises 15 residues. A second PCR of about 7 to 11 cycles used a sample-barcoded 5' primer and a J-beta primer mix. TCRdb re-called the 5' RACE reads with MiXCR, one entry per CDR3 protein. Of hundreds of thousands of distinct CDR3 sequences detected, roughly 24% appear once; the ten largest clones hold 2.5% to 3.5%. These data come from a study of blood T cells in healthy people across ages. Study findings and constraints: Researchers said unsorted PBMCs prevented a conclusive naive versus antigen-experienced comparison.

Each sample gave at least 7 million isolated PBMCs. Another study also made use of these data, one on T cells of mothers and their children. From that report: The TCR beta CDR3 read count exceeded 9 million for each mother and was around 3.1 million for each child.

The V and J genes are TRBV5-1 and TRBJ2-5, with D possibly being TRBD2 (5 bases). Sample: blood. This clonotype originated in a boy between 5 and 17 years old in good health. CDR3 in amino acids: CASSLEGREQETQYF. The CDR3 DNA reads TGCGCCAGCAGCTTAGAGGGTAGGGAACAAGAGACCCAGTACTTC.